This paragraph reports one TCR beta chain. As handled by the study authors: Quantification of nucleated cells was approximated via reference gene primer amplification. Profiled with immunoSEQ multiplex PCR; TCRdb holds only in-frame clones, not every one. V, J and clone size reflect that table, while D and trimming were determined from the DNA. The table has some 390,000 clones, roughly 86% seen once. This sample is drawn from a study of blood T cell repertoires in COVID-19. Study-wide background: The United States, Italy and Spain were the sources of the acute and convalescent COVID-19 samples. T cells, B-cell-depleted T cells, or PBMCs supplied cDNA or gDNA.

This receptor was identified in a human donor in a cohort sampled during active COVID-19. Sequenced input: peripheral blood.

The CDR3 is CASSLRLGGESDTQYF. The CDR3 DNA is TGTGCCAGCAGCTTACGTCTTGGGGGGGAGTCGGATACGCAGTATTTT. The chain couples TRBV7-9 to TRBJ2-3, with 7 positions matching TRBD2. V trimming: 2 bases; J trimming: 6 bases; junction bases outside the gene matches: 11. The germline CDR1 and CDR2 sequences are SEHNR and FQNEAQ (reference sequence). CDR3 length: 16 residues.